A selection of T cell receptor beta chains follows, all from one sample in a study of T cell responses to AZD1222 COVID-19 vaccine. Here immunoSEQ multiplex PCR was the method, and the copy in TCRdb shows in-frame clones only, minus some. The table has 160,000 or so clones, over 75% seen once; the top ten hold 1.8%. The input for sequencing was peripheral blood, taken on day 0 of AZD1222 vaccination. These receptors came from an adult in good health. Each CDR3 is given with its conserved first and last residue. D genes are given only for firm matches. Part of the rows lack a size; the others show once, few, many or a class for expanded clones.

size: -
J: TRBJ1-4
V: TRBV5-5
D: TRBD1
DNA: TGTGCCAGCAGCGGACTGGGACAGGGGATGCCCAGGACTAATGAAAAACTGTTTTTT
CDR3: CASSGLGQGMPRTNEKLFF

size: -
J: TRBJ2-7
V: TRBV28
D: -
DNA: TGCGCCAGCAGCTCAGGGTTACCGGTGCGGGAGCAGTACTTC
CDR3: CASSSGLPVREQYF

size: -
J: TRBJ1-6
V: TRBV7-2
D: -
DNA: TGTGCCAGCAGCTTACTCTTTAATCTGGGACAAGGGTCACCCCTCCACTTT
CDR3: CASSLLFNLGQGSPLHF

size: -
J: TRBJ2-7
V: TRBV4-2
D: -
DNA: TGTGCCAGCAGCCAAACCCAGGGGAGGGTCTCCTACGAGCAGTACTTC
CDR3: CASSQTQGRVSYEQYF

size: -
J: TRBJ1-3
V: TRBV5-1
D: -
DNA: TGCGCCAGCAGCCGGGACAAGAGCTCTGGAAACACCATATATTTT
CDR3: CASSRDKSSGNTIYF

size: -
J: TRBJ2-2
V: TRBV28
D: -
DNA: TGTGCCAGCAGTTTATTGGGGGCGGACACCGGGGAGCTGTTTTTT
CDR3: CASSLLGADTGELFF

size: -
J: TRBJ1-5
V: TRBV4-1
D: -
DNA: TGCGCCAGCAGCCAAGTCGTGGGACAGCCCCAGCATTTT
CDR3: CASSQVVGQPQHF

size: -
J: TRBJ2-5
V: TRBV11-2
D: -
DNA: TGTGCCAGCAGCCCCACAGGAGAGACCCAGTACTTC
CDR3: CASSPTGETQYF

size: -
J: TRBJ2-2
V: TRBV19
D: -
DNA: TGTGCCAGTAGTATAGTAGCGAACACCGGGGAGCTGTTTTTT
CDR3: CASSIVANTGELFF

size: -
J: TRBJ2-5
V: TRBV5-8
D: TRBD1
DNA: TGTGCCAGCAGCTCTGTCCGGGACAGTGGGTCAGAGACCCAGTACTTC
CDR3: CASSSVRDSGSETQYF

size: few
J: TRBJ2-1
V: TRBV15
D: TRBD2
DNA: TGTGCCACCAGCAGAGATTCGGGGGGACTAAGCTTCGATGAGCAGTTCTTC
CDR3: CATSRDSGGLSFDEQFF

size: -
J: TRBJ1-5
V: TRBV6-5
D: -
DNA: TGTGCCAGCATGGGCGGCAATCAGCCCCAGCATTTT
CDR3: CASMGGNQPQHF

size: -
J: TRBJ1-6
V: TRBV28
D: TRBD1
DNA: TGTGCCAGCAGTTTTGTGACAGGGGAAAATTCACCCCTCCACTTT
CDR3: CASSFVTGENSPLHF

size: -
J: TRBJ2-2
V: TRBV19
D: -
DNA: TGTGCCAGTAGTATAGGACGAGACACCGGGGAGCTGTTTTTT
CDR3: CASSIGRDTGELFF

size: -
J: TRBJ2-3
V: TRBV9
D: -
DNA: TGTGCCAGCAGCAGGTTTCGCGATACGCAGTATTTT
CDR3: CASSRFRDTQYF

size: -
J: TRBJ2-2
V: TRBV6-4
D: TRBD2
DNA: TGTGCCAGCAGTGACGAAGGCGGGAGGGCCCACACCGGGGAGCTGTTTTTT
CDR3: CASSDEGGRAHTGELFF

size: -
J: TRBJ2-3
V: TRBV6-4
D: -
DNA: TGTGCCAGCAGTGAAGGGGTTGAAGATACGCAGTATTTT
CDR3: CASSEGVEDTQYF

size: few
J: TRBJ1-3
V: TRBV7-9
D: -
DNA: TGTGCCAGCAGCCGAGCAGGGAGCTCTGGAAACACCATATATTTT
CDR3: CASSRAGSSGNTIYF

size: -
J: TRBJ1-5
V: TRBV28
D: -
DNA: TGTGCCAGCAGTCCTCTGCGGGGAGATAGCAATCAGCCCCAGCATTTT
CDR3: CASSPLRGDSNQPQHF

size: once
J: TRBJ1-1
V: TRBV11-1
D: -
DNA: TGTGCCAGCAAGGCAGGGCTGAACACTGAAGCTTTCTTT
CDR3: CASKAGLNTEAFF

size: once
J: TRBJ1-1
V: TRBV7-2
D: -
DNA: TGTGCCAGCAGCGCCCAGGCTGATATCTGGCGCACTGAAGCTTTCTTT
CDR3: CASSAQADIWRTEAFF

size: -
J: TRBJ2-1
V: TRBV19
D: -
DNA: TGTGCCAGTAGTATCGGGAGATGGAGTCTCAGGGAAGAAAGGACTTCCCAGTTCTTC
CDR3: CASSIGRWSLREERTSQFF

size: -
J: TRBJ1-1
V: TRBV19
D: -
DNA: TGTGCCAGTAGTATAGGGCCGGAGAACACTGAAGCTTTCTTT
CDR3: CASSIGPENTEAFF

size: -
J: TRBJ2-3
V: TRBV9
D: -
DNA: TGTGCCAGCAGCGCCACTAGCACAGATACGCAGTATTTT
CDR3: CASSATSTDTQYF

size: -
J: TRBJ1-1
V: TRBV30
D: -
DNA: TGTGCCTGGAGTGTACTAGCAAGATTGAACACTGAAGCTTTCTTT
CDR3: CAWSVLARLNTEAFF

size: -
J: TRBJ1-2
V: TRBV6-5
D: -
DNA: TGTGCCAGCAGTTCTGACGCGTATGGCTACACCTTC
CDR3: CASSSDAYGYTF

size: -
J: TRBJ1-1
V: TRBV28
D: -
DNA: TGTGCCAGCAATCATGGACAAGCAACTGAAGCTTTCTTT
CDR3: CASNHGQATEAFF

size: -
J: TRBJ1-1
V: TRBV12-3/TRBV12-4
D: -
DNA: TGTGCCAGCAGTTACAGCATGAACACTGAAGCTTTCTTT
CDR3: CASSYSMNTEAFF

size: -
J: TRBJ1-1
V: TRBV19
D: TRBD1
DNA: TGTGCCAGTAGTAAGGACCCCGGGACAGTGAACACTGAAGCTTTCTTT
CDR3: CASSKDPGTVNTEAFF

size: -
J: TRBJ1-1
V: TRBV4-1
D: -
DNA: TGCGCCAGCAGCCAGTCTGAACTATTTGGGACTGAAGCTTTCTTT
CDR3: CASSQSELFGTEAFF

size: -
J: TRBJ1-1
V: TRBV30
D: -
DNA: TGTGCCTGGAGTGTAGCGTCCCTGGTTGGGGGGGAGAACACTGAAGCTTTCTTT
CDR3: CAWSVASLVGGENTEAFF

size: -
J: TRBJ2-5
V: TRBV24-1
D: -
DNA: TGTGCCACCAGTGATCTGCGGGTGACAGGGGAGGGAGAGACCCAGTACTTC
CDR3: CATSDLRVTGEGETQYF

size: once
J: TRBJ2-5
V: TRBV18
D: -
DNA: TGTGCCAGCTCACCTCCGGGACAAGGGACCCAGTACTTC
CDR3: CASSPPGQGTQYF

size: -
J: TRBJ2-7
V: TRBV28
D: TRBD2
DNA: TGTGCCAGCAGTTTAAGCGGGCGACCGGGACTATTTTACGAGCAGTACTTC
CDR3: CASSLSGRPGLFYEQYF

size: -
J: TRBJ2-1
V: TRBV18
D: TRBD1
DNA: TGTGCCAGCTCACCTTATCCGGGACAGAGCTCCTACAATGAGCAGTTCTTC
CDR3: CASSPYPGQSSYNEQFF

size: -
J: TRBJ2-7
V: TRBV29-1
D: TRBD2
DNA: TGCAGCGTCAGATCTGGACTAGCGGGAGGGCCTGGCGAGCAGTACTTC
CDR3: CSVRSGLAGGPGEQYF

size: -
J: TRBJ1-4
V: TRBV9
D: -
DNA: TGTGCCAGCAGCGTCGGTCGTAGGGGTGACGAAAAACTGTTTTTT
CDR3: CASSVGRRGDEKLFF

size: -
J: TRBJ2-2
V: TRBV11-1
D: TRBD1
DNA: TGTGCCAGCAGCCACCGGGACAGGTCCACCGGGGAGCTGTTTTTT
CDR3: CASSHRDRSTGELFF

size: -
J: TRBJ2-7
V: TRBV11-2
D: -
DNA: TGTGCCAGCAGCTTAGTTGGTTTAGCGAGGTTGTACGAGCAGTACTTC
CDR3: CASSLVGLARLYEQYF

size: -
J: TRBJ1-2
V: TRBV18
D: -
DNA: TGTGCCAGCTCACCACTTCAGGAAGATGGCTACACCTTC
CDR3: CASSPLQEDGYTF

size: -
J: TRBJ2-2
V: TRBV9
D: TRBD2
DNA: TGTGCCAGCAGCCCAGGCCTAGCGGGAGTTACCGGGGAGCTGTTTTTT
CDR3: CASSPGLAGVTGELFF

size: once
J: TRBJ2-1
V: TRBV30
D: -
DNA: TGTGCCTATGCGGCGGGGTCCTACAATGAGCAGTTCTTC
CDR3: CAYAAGSYNEQFF

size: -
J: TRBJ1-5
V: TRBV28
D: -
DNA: TGTGCCAGCAGTCGGTATAGCAATCAGCCCCAGCATTTT
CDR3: CASSRYSNQPQHF

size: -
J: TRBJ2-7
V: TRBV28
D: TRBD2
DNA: TGTGCCAGCAGTCCCCGAGCTAGCGGGAGGCACGAGCAGTACTTC
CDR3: CASSPRASGRHEQYF

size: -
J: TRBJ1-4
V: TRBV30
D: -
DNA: TGTGCCTGGAGTTCCATGACTAATGAAAAACTGTTTTTT
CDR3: CAWSSMTNEKLFF

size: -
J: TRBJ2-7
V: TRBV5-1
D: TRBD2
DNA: TGCGCCAGCAGCTCCAGGGGGACAGGGATGACTAGCGGGAGACCCCCCTACGAGCAGTACTTC
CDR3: CASSSRGTGMTSGRPPYEQYF

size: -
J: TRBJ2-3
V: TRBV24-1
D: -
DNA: TGTGCCACCAGTGATACGATAGCGGAAGGAGATACGCAGTATTTT
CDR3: CATSDTIAEGDTQYF

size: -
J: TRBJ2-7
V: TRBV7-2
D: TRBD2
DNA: TGTGCCAGCAGCTTTGGTAGTAGCGGGGGGGAGCAGTACTTC
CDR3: CASSFGSSGGEQYF

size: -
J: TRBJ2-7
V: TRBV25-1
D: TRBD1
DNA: TGTGCCACCGGGACAGACTTCTACGAGCAGTACTTC
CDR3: CATGTDFYEQYF

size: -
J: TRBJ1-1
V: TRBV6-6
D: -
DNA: TGTGCCAGCAGTTCCCTTGAGAACACTGAAGCTTTCTTT
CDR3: CASSSLENTEAFF

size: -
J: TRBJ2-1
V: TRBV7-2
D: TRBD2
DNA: TGTGCCAGCAGCAAAGCGGCTAGCGGCCTGTCTTATGAGCAGTTCTTC
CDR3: CASSKAASGLSYEQFF